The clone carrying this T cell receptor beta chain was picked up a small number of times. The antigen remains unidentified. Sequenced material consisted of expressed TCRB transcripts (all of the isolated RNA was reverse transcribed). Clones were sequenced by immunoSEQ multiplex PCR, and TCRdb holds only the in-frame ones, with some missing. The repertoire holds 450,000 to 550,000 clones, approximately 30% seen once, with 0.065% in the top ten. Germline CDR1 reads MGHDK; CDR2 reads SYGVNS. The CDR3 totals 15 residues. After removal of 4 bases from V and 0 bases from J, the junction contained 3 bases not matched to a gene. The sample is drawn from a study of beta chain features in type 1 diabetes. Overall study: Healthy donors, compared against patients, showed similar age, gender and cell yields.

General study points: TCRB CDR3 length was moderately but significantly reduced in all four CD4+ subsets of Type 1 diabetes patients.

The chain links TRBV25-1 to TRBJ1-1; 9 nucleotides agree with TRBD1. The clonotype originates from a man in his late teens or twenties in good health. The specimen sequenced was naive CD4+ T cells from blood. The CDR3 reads CASSAGTGMNTEAFF. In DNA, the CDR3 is TGTGCCAGCAGTGCCGGGACAGGGATGAACACTGAAGCTTTCTTT.